This is a list of T cell receptor beta chains from one sample in a study of blood T cell repertoires in COVID-19. Here immunoSEQ multiplex PCR was the method, and the copy in TCRdb shows in-frame clones only, minus some. The table has tens of thousands of clones, around 87% seen once; the top ten hold over 25%. Sequencing was done on a sample of peripheral blood. These TCRs come from an elderly woman with active or convalescent COVID-19. Both conserved end residues are part of each CDR3. A D gene is named only where the DNA matches it firmly. Not all rows give a size; the values are once, few, many and, for expanded clones, a class.

.	.	TRBJ1-6	TRBV27	CASRQVNSPLHF	TGTGCCAGCAGACAGGTTAATTCACCCCTCCACTTT
.	.	TRBJ2-5	TRBV7-8	CASSPRRVLGGKQTQYF	TGTGCCAGCAGCCCCCGCCGAGTACTAGGTGGGAAGCAGACCCAGTACTTC
.	TRBD1	TRBJ1-1	TRBV6-4	CASRPTGGEWQEAFF	TGTGCCAGCAGGCCGACAGGGGGCGAATGGCAGGAAGCTTTCTTT
.	TRBD1	TRBJ1-1	TRBV19	CASTSGRTGVKFTEAFF	TGTGCCAGTACCTCAGGTCGGACAGGGGTTAAATTTACTGAAGCTTTCTTT
.	TRBD2	TRBJ2-3	TRBV19	CASTRGLAGTPSTDTQYF	TGTGCCAGTACTCGGGGACTAGCGGGGACGCCTAGCACAGATACGCAGTATTTT
.	.	TRBJ1-2	TRBV19	CASSISGTSPLDYGYTF	TGTGCCAGTAGTATTTCAGGCACCTCCCCTTTGGACTATGGCTACACCTTC
once	.	TRBJ2-1	TRBV6-5	CASSSTTGEQFF	TGTGCCAGCAGCTCAACTACCGGTGAGCAGTTCTTC
once	.	TRBJ2-3	TRBV30	CAWSVGTTDPSTDTQYF	TGTGCCTGGAGTGTCGGGACAACCGATCCTAGCACAGATACGCAGTATTTT
.	TRBD1	TRBJ1-2	TRBV20-1	CSASGGTGYTF	TGCAGTGCTTCAGGGGGCACTGGCTACACCTTC
few	TRBD1	TRBJ1-6	TRBV4-3	CASSQDNVRTGGSGTLHF	TGCGCCAGCAGCCAAGATAACGTGCGGACAGGGGGTAGCGGGACCCTCCACTTT
.	.	TRBJ2-7	TRBV7-8	CASSLAARGEQYF	TGTGCCAGCAGCTTAGCGGCTAGAGGCGAGCAGTACTTC
.	TRBD2	TRBJ2-2	TRBV7-8	CASSLVWGSGGTGELFF	TGTGCCAGCAGCTTAGTTTGGGGTAGCGGGGGCACCGGGGAGCTGTTTTTT
.	TRBD2	TRBJ2-5	TRBV7-2	CASSLTSGGSGETQYF	TGTGCCAGCAGCCTGACTAGCGGGGGGTCCGGGGAGACCCAGTACTTC
.	.	TRBJ2-6	TRBV6-5	CATSHNSGANVLTF	TGTGCCACCTCACACAACTCTGGGGCCAACGTCCTGACTTTC
.	TRBD2	TRBJ2-7	TRBV2	CASRVHGTKYEQYF	TGTGCCAGCAGAGTACACGGGACTAAATACGAGCAGTACTTC
.	TRBD1	TRBJ1-5	TRBV28	CASSPTTGTGNQPQHF	TGTGCCAGCAGTCCCACGACAGGGACGGGCAATCAGCCCCAGCATTTT
.	.	TRBJ1-2	TRBV11-2	CASSYDSNYGYTF	TGTGCCAGCAGTTATGACAGTAACTATGGCTACACCTTC
.	.	TRBJ2-7	TRBV30	CAWSEGVSGFLRYF	TGTGCCTGGAGTGAGGGCGTTTCGGGGTTTTTGCGGTACTTC
few	.	TRBJ2-1	TRBV4-1	CASSQENLWTVLNEQFF	TGCGCCAGCAGCCAAGAAAATCTCTGGACAGTGTTGAATGAGCAGTTCTTC
.	TRBD1	TRBJ2-4	TRBV19	CASSPTGELAKNIQYF	TGTGCCAGTAGTCCTACAGGGGAGCTAGCCAAAAACATTCAGTACTTC